This T cell receptor beta chain was recovered during a study of T cell repertoires in cytomegalovirus infection. MiXCR was run by TCRdb on the reads, yielding one entry per CDR3 protein. The sample carries about 47,000 distinct CDR3 sequences, roughly 18% recorded once. V lost 4 bases and J 0 bases, leaving 12 bases between the germline ends. The CDR3 extends over 16 amino acids. Germline CDR1 is KGHSH and CDR2 is LQKENI. The table lists this clonotype with a few counts. Its antigen is undetermined. This chain connects TRBV18 to TRBJ1-4; a weak D match, TRBD1 (5 bases). The sample consisted of CD8+ T cells from cultured PBMCs, taken from culture after CMV antigen stimulation. This receptor was identified in a human donor in good health (CMV status not recorded). Some clones in this sample may be carry-over from other donors' samples. CDR3 sequence (DNA): TGTGCCAGCTCACTTGCGGGGGTCTCAACTAATGAAAAACTGTTTTTT. Translation gives CASSLAGVSTNEKLFF.